This T cell receptor beta chain was retrieved from a study of T cell changes during pregnancy in multiple sclerosis. Assay used: immunoSEQ multiplex PCR; TCRdb lists only in-frame clones, some missing. The sample yields about 110,000 clones, about nine tenths seen once. Germline trimming cut 3 bases from V and 6 bases from J; bases unmatched to any gene: 8. This CDR3 is built from 14 residues. Germline CDR1 and CDR2: SGHRS and YFSETQ. The sequenced sample was peripheral blood, obtained after pregnancy. This TCR derives from a female donor with multiple sclerosis, enrolled in a pregnancy study. The V call is TRBV5-1, the J call TRBJ1-1; 7 bases are a match to TRBD1. The CDR3 loop is CASSSRYRGAEAFF. CDR3 nucleotide sequence: TGCGCCAGCAGCTCGCGCTACAGGGGAGCTGAAGCTTTCTTT.